This TCR beta chain was recovered during a study of T cell responses to AZD1222 COVID-19 vaccine. Study-wide points: In the spike-specific TCR repertoire, nearly half reportedly target unmutated variant regions. Spike-specific TCR breadth and depth were elevated following two AZD1222 doses. Donors in the cohort were predominantly white British and more often female, and clonal diversity was possibly underestimated.

Sequenced by immunoSEQ multiplex PCR; TCRdb stores in-frame clones only, minus some. In the table there are approximately 100,000 clones, 70% to 90% of which are singletons. The V end was cut by 0 bases, the J end by 8 bases, with 11 bases between. The CDR3 is 14 residues long. Looked up from germline, CDR1 is SGHVS and CDR2 is FQNEAQ. Comments on this clone: Its antigen remains unidentified.

The specimen comprised peripheral blood, sampled on day 0 of AZD1222 vaccination. This TCR was recovered from an adult in good health. The chain has TRBV7-8 and TRBJ2-1; TRBD1 might be the D (5 bases). This chain's CDR3 is CASSLAMWGDEQFF. CDR3 nucleotide sequence: TGTGCCAGCAGCTTAGCTATGTGGGGCGATGAGCAGTTCTTC.